The 24 T cell receptor beta chains below all came from one sample that was sequenced in a study of OX40 agonist ivuxolimab in advanced cancers. TCRdb's copy holds only in-frame clones and misses some; the assay was immunoSEQ multiplex PCR. The table has fewer than 70,000 clones, more than 75% seen once. Sequenced here: CD4+ or CD8+ T cells sorted from blood, sampled in a trial of the OX40 agonist ivuxolimab. The receptors come from an adult with an advanced solid tumor such as melanoma, head and neck, liver or kidney cancer.

The CDR3 sequence: CASSVNVGTQETQYF. The CDR3 DNA reads as TGTGCCAGCAGCGTAAATGTCGGGACTCAAGAGACCCAGTACTTC. The V call is TRBV9, the J call TRBJ2-5; D possibly corresponds to TRBD2 (6 bases). The V gene's germline CDR1 is SGDLS and CDR2 YYNGEE. The CDR3 has 15 residues. Trimming removed 1 base from V and 2 bases from J, with 12 bases in between.

V gene TRBV6-5 combines with J gene TRBJ2-7; 12 bases align to TRBD2. CDR1 MNHEY and CDR2 SVGAGI come from the germline V gene. The CDR3 runs to 14 residues. Trimming cost V 6 bases and J 4 bases; bases outside gene matches: 4. The CDR3 loop reads CASRTSGRGYEQYF. Written as DNA, the CDR3 is TGTGCCAGCAGGACTAGCGGGAGAGGATACGAGCAGTACTTC.

This clone showed up just once. The rearrangement uses TRBV7-3 and TRBJ2-5; D call uncertain. Trimming left V 3 bases short and J 1 base short, with 6 bases between. The CDR3 sequence is 13 residues long. The germline CDR1 and CDR2 sequences are SGHTA and FQGTGA. CDR3 residues: CASSFGVQETQYF. For the CDR3, the DNA is TGTGCCAGCAGCTTTGGGGTCCAAGAGACCCAGTACTTC.

V gene TRBV7-9 combines with J gene TRBJ2-7; maybe TRBD2 (5 bases). CDR3 length: 15 amino acids. Germline values: CDR1 SEHNR, CDR2 FQNEAQ (reference sequence). V lost 2 bases to trimming and J lost 5 bases, with 16 bases between them. The CDR3 is CASSLWRSQRHEQYF. The CDR3 nucleotides read TGTGCCAGCAGCTTATGGAGGAGCCAGCGGCACGAGCAGTACTTC.

The chain recombines TRBV5-4 with TRBJ2-3, with 8 bases lining up with TRBD1. The CDR3 loop spans 14 amino acids. The trim removed 4 bases at V and 5 bases at J, leaving 6 bases unmatched. CDR1 SGHNT and CDR2 YYREEE come from the germline V gene (reference sequence). The CDR3 DNA reads as TGTGCCAGCAGCCCGGGACAGGTGCGAGATACGCAGTATTTT. As protein: CASSPGQVRDTQYF.

The chain is built from TRBV30 and TRBJ1-3; tentative D call: TRBD1 (6 bases). Germline CDR1 is GTSNPN and CDR2 is SVGIG (reference sequence). V lost 4 bases to trimming and J lost 3 bases, with 13 bases between them. CDR3 length: 14 residues. The CDR3 spells CAWKEQGLGNTIYF. The CDR3 nucleotides are TGTGCCTGGAAAGAACAGGGCCTTGGAAACACCATATATTTT.

The CDR3 DNA reads as TGTGCCAGCAGCGCCCGGACTAGCGGGGGTTCGGAGACCCAGTACTTC. The encoded protein is CASSARTSGGSETQYF. The chain couples TRBV7-2 to TRBJ2-5, with 13 bases identical to TRBD2. V shed 5 bases, J shed 5 bases, and the junction held 8 bases outside the gene matches. This CDR3 spans 16 amino acids. Germline loops: CDR1 SGHTA, CDR2 FQGNSA.

This clone was detected a few times. The chain uses TRBV30 and TRBJ2-3; D not certain. The germline V gene has CDR1 GTSNPN and CDR2 SVGIG (reference sequence). Trimming took 2 bases from V and 0 from J, leaving 6 bases between them. The CDR3 is made up of 13 amino acids. This CDR3 is CAWSRRSTDTQYF. In DNA, the CDR3 is TGTGCCTGGAGTAGGCGGAGCACAGATACGCAGTATTTT.

This chain joins TRBV5-1 and TRBJ1-1; D is unclear. Germline CDR1 reads SGHRS; CDR2 reads YFSETQ. The CDR3 loop spans 14 amino acids. With 4 bases removed from V and 1 base from J, the gap between germline ends came to 11 bases. CDR3 protein: CASSPRNGNTEAFF. DNA for the CDR3: TGCGCCAGCAGCCCCCGGAATGGGAACACTGAAGCTTTCTTT.

CDR3 sequence (DNA): TGTGCCAGCAGTGTCTCCCTAATGAATAAACTGTTTTTT. Translation: CASSVSLMNKLFF. The genes are TRBV27 and TRBJ1-4; D gene ambiguous. V lost 5 bases and J lost 11, with 15 bases in between. The germline V gene encodes CDR1 MNHEY and CDR2 SMNVEV (reference sequence). The length of the CDR3 is 13 residues. Complete variable domain (other parts from reference TRBV27 and TRBJ1-4): EAQVTQNPRYLITVTGKKLTVTCSQNMNHEYMSWYRQDPGLGLRQIYYSMNVEVTDKGDVPEGYKVSRKEKRNFPLILESPSPNQTSLYFCASSVSLMNKLFFGSGTQLSVL.

V is TRBV7-3 and J is TRBJ2-1; 12 bases line up with TRBD2. V gave up 6 bases and J gave up 8 bases; unmatched junction bases: 5. The CDR3 is 14 amino acids. Germline V lookup: CDR1 SGHTA, CDR2 FQGTGA. CDR3 coding DNA: TGTGCCAGCAGACTGACTAGCGGGAGTTATGAGCAGTTCTTC. Amino acids: CASRLTSGSYEQFF.

This clone was detected only once. This chain links TRBV15 with TRBJ1-5, with a possible D match to TRBD1 (5 bases). Trimming pared 0 bases from V and 9 bases from J, leaving 21 bases between. This CDR3 comprises 17 residues. The germline CDR1 and CDR2 sequences are LNHNV and YYDKDF (reference sequence). The CDR3 reads CATSRDTIRTGAGPQHF. CDR3 sequence (DNA): TGTGCCACCAGCAGAGATACCATTCGAACAGGTGCTGGGCCCCAGCATTTT.

The V call is TRBV28, the J call TRBJ1-5; no definite D call. Germline CDR1 and CDR2: MDHEN and SYDVKM. This CDR3 is built from 14 residues. The V end was cut by 7 bases, the J end by 3 bases, with 13 bases between. CDR3 DNA sequence: TGTGCCAGCACCAAGAGGTCCCACAATCAGCCCCAGCATTTT. Translation: CASTKRSHNQPQHF.

The chain couples TRBV18 to TRBJ1-5; D is unclear. Germline CDR1 and CDR2: KGHSH and LQKENI. Trimming pared 3 bases from V and 7 bases from J, leaving 16 bases between. This CDR3 contains 15 residues. The CDR3 DNA is TGTGCCAGCTCACCCCGGGAGGGTCCTACCCAGCCCCAGCATTTT. Translated, it gives CASSPREGPTQPQHF.

This chain connects TRBV7-2 to TRBJ2-3; D not resolved. Trimming took off 5 bases at V and 4 bases at J, with 13 bases between the two ends. Germline CDR1 and CDR2: SGHTA and FQGNSA. There are 14 residues in the CDR3. The CDR3 nucleotides are TGTGCCAGCAGCCCCATGACTCCTTCAGATACGCAGTATTTT. Encoded protein: CASSPMTPSDTQYF.

The chain combines TRBV29-1 with TRBJ2-1; 9 nucleotides align to TRBD1. This CDR3 is built from 14 residues. The V gene end was trimmed by 5 bases and the J gene end by 7 bases; junction bases not matched to a gene: 9. Germline V gene sequence: CDR1 SQVTM, CDR2 ANQGSEA. CDR3 in DNA: TGCAGCGTTAGGGGACAGGGTTACTTTAATGAGCAGTTCTTC. This translates into CSVRGQGYFNEQFF.

V is TRBV5-4 and J is TRBJ2-1; perhaps D is TRBD1 or TRBD2 (6 bases each). CDR1 and CDR2 from the germline V gene are SGHNT and YYREEE (reference sequence). The V gene lost 0 bases and the J gene lost 0 bases, with 7 bases spanning the gap. The CDR3 extends over 15 amino acids. The CDR3 DNA sequence: TGTGCCAGCAGCTTGGAGGGGGGCTCCTACAATGAGCAGTTCTTC. It translates to CASSLEGGSYNEQFF.

This chain joins TRBV2 and TRBJ2-1; 7 bases map to TRBD1. The V segment lost 11 bases and the J segment 4 bases; nucleotides outside the gene matches: 11. This CDR3 is 14 amino acids long. Germline V gene data show CDR1 as SNHLY and CDR2 as FYNNEI. The CDR3 region is CAGAGQAAYNEQFF. In DNA, the CDR3 is TGTGCCGGTGCTGGACAGGCAGCTTACAATGAGCAGTTCTTC.

V gene TRBV6-5 combines with J gene TRBJ1-1; 7 positions agree with TRBD1. The CDR3 contains 14 residues. V lost 7 bases and J lost 1; bases outside the gene matches: 6. Germline assignment: CDR1 MNHEY and CDR2 SVGAGI. CDR3 loop: CASTKPGGNTEAFF. The CDR3 DNA is TGTGCCAGCACCAAACCAGGGGGGAACACTGAAGCTTTCTTT.

This clone turned up a few times. The chain recombines TRBV19 with TRBJ2-7; maybe TRBD1 (6 bases). CDR3 length: 12 amino acids. Trimming cost V 3 bases and J 7 bases, with 10 bases left between them. Germline CDR1 and CDR2: LNHDA and SQIVND (reference sequence). CDR3 DNA sequence: TGTGCCAGTAGTATTATAGGGGGAGAGCAGTACTTC. Its protein product is CASSIIGGEQYF.

The chain employs TRBV2 and TRBJ1-1, with D uncertain. The V and J ends lost 1 base and 2 bases respectively, with 8 bases between them. The CDR3 length is 14 residues. Germline V gives CDR1 SNHLY, CDR2 FYNNEI. CDR3 in amino acids: CASSEGQLNTEAFF. CDR3 coding DNA: TGTGCCAGCAGTGAAGGTCAGCTAAACACTGAAGCTTTCTTT.

This chain links TRBV25-1 with TRBJ1-6; TRBD1 matches 9 bases. The V gene end was trimmed by 5 bases and the J gene end by 10 bases; junction bases not matched to a gene: 9. This CDR3 contains 15 residues. Per germline, CDR1 MGHDK and CDR2 SYGVNS. CDR3 in amino acids: CASSHSGTGQSPLHF. CDR3 sequence (DNA): TGTGCCAGCAGTCACTCCGGGACAGGGCAATCACCCCTCCACTTT.

The DNA for the CDR3 is TGTGCCAGCAGCGGAGCCCAGGGGCTAGCCAAAAACATTCAGTACTTC. Amino acid sequence: CASSGAQGLAKNIQYF. V is TRBV9 and J is TRBJ2-4, with TRBD1 as a possible D gene (6 bases). V gave up 3 bases and J gave up 0 bases, with 13 bases separating them. This CDR3 comprises 16 residues. Germline CDR1 reads SGDLS; CDR2 reads YYNGEE.

The chain is built from TRBV7-2 and TRBJ1-1, with 8 nucleotides matching TRBD1. J was trimmed by 7 bases and V by 3 bases; bases with no gene match: 1. The CDR3 has 12 residues. Per germline, CDR1 SGHTA and CDR2 FQGNSA. The CDR3 DNA is TGTGCCAGCAGCTTGGGGACAGGTGAAGCTTTCTTT. It codes for CASSLGTGEAFF.